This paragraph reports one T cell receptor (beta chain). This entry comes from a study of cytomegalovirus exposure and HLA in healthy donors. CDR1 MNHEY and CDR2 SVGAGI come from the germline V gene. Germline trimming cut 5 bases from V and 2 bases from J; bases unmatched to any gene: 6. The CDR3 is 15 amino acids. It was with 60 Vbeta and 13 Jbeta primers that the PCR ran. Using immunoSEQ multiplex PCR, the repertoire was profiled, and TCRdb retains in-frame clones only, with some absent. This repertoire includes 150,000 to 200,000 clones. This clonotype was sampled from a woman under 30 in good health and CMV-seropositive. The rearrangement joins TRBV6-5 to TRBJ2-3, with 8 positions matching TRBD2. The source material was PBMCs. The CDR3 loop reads CASSGRLAPTDTQYF. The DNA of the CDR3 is TGTGCCAGCAGTGGACGACTAGCGCCCACAGATACGCAGTATTTT.